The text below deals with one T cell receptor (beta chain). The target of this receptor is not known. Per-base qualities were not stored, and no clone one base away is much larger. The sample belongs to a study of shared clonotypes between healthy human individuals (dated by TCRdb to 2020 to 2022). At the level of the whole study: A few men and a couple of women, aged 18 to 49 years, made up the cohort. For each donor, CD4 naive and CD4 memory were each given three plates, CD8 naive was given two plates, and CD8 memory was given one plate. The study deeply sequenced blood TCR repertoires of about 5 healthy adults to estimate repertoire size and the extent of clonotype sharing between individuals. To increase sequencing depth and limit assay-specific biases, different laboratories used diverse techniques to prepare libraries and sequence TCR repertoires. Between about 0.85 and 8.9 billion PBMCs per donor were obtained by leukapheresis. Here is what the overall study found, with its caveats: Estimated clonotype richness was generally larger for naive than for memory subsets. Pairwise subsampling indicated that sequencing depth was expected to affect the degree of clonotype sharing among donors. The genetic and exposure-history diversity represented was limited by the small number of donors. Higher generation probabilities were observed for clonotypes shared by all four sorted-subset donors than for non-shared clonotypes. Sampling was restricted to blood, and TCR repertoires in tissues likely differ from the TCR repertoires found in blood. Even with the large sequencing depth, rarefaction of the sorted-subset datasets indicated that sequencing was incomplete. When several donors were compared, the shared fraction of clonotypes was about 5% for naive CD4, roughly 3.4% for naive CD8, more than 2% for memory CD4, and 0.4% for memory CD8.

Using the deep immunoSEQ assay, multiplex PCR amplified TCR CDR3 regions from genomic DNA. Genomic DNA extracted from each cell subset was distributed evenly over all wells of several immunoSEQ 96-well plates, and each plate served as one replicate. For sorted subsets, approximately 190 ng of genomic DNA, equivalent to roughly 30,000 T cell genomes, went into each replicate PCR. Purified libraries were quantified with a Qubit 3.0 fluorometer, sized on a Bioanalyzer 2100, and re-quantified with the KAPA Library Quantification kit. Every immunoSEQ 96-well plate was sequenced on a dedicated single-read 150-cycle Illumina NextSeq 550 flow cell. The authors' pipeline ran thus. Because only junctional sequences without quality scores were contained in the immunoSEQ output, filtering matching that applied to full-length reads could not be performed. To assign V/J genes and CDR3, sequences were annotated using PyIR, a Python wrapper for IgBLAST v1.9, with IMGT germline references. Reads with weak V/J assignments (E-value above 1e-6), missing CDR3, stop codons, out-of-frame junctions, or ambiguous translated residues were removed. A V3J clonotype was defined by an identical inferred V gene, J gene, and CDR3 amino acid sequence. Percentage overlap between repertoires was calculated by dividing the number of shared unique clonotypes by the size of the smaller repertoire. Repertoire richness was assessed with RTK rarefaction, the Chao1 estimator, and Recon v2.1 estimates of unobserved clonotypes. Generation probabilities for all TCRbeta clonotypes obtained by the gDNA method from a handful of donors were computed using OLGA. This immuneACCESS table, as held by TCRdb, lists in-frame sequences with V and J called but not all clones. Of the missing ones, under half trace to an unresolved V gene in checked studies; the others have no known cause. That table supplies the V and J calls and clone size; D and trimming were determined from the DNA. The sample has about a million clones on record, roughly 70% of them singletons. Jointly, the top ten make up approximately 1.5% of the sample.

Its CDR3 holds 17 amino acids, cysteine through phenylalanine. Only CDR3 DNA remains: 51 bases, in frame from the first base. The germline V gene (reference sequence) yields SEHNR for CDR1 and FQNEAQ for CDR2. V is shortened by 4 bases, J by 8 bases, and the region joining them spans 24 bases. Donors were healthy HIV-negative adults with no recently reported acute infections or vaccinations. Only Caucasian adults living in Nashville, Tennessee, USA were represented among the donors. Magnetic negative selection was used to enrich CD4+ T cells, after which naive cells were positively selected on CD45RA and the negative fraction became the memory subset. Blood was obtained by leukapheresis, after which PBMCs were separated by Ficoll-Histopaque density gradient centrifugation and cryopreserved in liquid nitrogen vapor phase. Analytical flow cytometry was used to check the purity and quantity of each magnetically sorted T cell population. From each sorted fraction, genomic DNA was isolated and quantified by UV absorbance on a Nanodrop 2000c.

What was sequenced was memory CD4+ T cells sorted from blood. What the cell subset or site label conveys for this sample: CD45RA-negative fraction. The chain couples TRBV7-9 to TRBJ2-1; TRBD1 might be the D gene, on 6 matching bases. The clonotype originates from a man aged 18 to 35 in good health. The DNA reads TGTGCCAGCAGCTCCGGGGCGTGGACAGTACTTTTTGATGAGCAGTTCTTC. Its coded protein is CASSSGAWTVLFDEQFF.